This T cell receptor beta chain comes out of a study of cytomegalovirus exposure and HLA in healthy donors. About the study: Across 350 to 500 genotyped donors, around 80% landed in the Caucasian-associated ancestry cluster. Study conclusions and caveats: Associated with cytomegalovirus, according to the listing, were 150 to 200 TCR beta chains. V- and J-gene trimming of TCR beta was linked (in a later analysis) to a missense DCLRE1C variant. 87-base-pair reads could not separate some V segments, including TRBV6-2 and TRBV6-3.

A multiplex PCR was run with 60 Vbeta primers and 13 Jbeta primers. TCRdb keeps only in-frame clones here, not all; method: immunoSEQ multiplex PCR. The sample shows about 59,000 clones, around 90% of them seen only once. In regard to this clone: Its antigen remains unknown.

Germline V gives CDR1 SGDLS, CDR2 YYNGEE. The length of the CDR3 is 16 residues. The V segment lost 3 bases and the J segment 2 bases; nucleotides outside the gene matches: 9. The chain has TRBV9 and TRBJ2-3; TRBD1 aligns across 7 bases. Sequencing was performed on PBMCs. The TCR comes from a man in his thirties or forties in good health and CMV-seropositive. The CDR3 coding sequence is TGTGCCAGCAGCGCGCCAGGGACAGATTACACAGATACGCAGTATTTT. Translation: CASSAPGTDYTDTQYF. The full variable domain, with the rest looked up from reference TRBV9 and TRBJ2-3, is DSGVTQTPKHLITATGQRVTLRCSPRSGDLSVYWYQQSLDQGLQFLIQYYNGEERAKGNILERFSAQQFPDLHSELNLSSLELGDSALYFCASSAPGTDYTDTQYFGPGTRLTVL.